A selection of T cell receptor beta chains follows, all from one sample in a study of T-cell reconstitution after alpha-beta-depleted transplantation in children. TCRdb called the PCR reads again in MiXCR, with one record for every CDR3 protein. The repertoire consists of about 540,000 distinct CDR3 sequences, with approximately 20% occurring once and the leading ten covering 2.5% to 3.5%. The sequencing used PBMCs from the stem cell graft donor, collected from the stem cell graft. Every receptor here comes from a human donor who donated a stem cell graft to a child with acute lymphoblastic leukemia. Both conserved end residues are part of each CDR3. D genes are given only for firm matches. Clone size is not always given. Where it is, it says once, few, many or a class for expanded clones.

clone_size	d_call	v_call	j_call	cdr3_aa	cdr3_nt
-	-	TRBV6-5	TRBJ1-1	CASSSLDRRTEAFF	TGTGCCAGCAGTTCATTAGACAGGCGCACTGAAGCTTTCTTT
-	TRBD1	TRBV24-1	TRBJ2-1	CATSDRDRGNNEQFF	TGTGCCACCAGTGACCGGGACAGGGGTAACAATGAGCAGTTCTTC
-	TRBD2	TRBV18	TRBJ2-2	CASSPRITSGITGELFF	TGTGCCAGCTCACCAAGAATAACTAGCGGTATTACCGGGGAGCTGTTTTTT
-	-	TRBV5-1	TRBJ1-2	CASSLAREVGYGYTF	TGCGCCAGCAGCTTGGCCAGGGAGGTCGGCTATGGCTACACCTTC
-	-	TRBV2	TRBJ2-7	CASSDWTITYEQYF	TGTGCCAGCAGTGACTGGACTATAACCTACGAGCAGTACTTC
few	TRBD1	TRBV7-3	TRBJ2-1	CASSLTTGGRDEQFF	TGTGCCAGCAGCTTGACGACAGGGGGCAGGGATGAGCAGTTCTTC
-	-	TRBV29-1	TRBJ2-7	CSVQRHSYEQYF	TGCAGCGTTCAACGGCACTCCTACGAGCAGTACTTC
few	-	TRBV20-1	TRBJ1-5	CSARDFGGSNQPQHF	TGCAGTGCTAGAGATTTTGGAGGGAGCAATCAGCCCCAGCATTTT
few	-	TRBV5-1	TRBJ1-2	CASKLGMAGYTF	TGCGCCAGCAAACTGGGAATGGCTGGCTACACCTTC
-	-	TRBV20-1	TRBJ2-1	CSARARVYEQFF	TGCAGTGCTAGGGCCAGGGTCTACGAGCAGTTCTTC
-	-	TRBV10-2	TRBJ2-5	CASSEYSRETQYF	TGCGCCAGCAGTGAATACAGCCGAGAGACCCAGTACTTC
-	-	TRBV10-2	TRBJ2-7	CASSESPPRTISGNYEQYF	TGCGCCAGCAGTGAGTCCCCTCCGAGGACCATATCCGGCAACTACGAGCAGTACTTC
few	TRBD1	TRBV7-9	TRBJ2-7	CASSSGGQNVGYF	TGTGCCAGCAGCTCAGGGGGACAAAACGTCGGGTACTTC
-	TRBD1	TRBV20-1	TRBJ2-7	CSARPGQGGNEQYF	TGCAGTGCTAGGCCGGGACAGGGAGGGAACGAGCAGTACTTC
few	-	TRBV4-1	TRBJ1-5	CASSQAQRGFDSQHF	TGCGCCAGCAGCCAAGCACAGAGAGGATTCGATTCCCAGCATTTT
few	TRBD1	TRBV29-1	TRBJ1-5	CSVAGTGGNQPQHF	TGCAGCGTCGCAGGGACAGGGGGAAATCAGCCCCAGCATTTT
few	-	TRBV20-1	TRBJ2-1	CSARDGSLDRNEQFF	TGCAGTGCTAGAGATGGGAGTCTAGACCGGAATGAGCAGTTCTTC
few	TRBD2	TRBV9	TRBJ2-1	CASSVGGKGHEQFF	TGTGCCAGCAGCGTGGGAGGGAAAGGGCATGAGCAGTTCTTC
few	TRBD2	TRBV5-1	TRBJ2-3	CASIPSGGTDTQYF	TGCGCCAGCATCCCTAGCGGGGGCACAGATACGCAGTATTTT
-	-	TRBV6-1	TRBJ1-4	CASTLSYTYRREKLFF	TGTGCCAGCACCCTTTCGTACACCTATCGGAGGGAAAAACTGTTTTTT
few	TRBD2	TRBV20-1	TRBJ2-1	CSASGWTSGRAGEQFF	TGCAGTGCTAGCGGGTGGACTAGCGGGAGGGCCGGTGAGCAGTTCTTC
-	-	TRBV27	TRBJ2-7	CASSFWDSSSYEQYF	TGTGCCAGCAGTTTTTGGGACTCCAGCTCCTACGAGCAGTACTTC